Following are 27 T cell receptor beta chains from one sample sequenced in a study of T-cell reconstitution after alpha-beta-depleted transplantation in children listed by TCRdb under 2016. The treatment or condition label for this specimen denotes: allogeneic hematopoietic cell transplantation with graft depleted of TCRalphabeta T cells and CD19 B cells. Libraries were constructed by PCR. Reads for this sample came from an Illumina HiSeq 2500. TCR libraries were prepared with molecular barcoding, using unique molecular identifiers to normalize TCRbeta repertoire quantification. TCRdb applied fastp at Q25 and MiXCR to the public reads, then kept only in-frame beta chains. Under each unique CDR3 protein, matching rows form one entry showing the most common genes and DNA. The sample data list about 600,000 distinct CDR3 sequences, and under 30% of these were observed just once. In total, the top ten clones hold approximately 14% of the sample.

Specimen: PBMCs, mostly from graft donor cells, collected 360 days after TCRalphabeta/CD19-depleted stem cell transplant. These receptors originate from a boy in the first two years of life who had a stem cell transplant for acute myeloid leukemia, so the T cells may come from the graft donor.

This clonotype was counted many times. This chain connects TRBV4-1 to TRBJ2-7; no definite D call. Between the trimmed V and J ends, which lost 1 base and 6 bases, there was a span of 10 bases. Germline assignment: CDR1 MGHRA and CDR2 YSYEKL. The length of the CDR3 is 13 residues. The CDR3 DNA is TGCGCCAGCAGCCAAGCTCTCCCCGGCGAGCAGTACGTC. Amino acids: CASSQALPGEQYV.

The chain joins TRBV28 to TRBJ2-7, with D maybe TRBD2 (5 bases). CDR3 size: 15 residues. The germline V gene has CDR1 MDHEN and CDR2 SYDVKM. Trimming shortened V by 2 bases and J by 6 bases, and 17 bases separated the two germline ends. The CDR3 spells CASSLGRERAGEQYV. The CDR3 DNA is TGTGCCAGCAGTTTAGGAAGGGAAAGGGCGGGCGAGCAGTACGTC.

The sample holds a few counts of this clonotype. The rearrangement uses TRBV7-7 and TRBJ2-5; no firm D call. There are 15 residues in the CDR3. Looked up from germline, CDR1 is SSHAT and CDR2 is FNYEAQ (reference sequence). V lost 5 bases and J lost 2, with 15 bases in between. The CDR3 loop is CASSLAATRQETQYF. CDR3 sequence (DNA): TGTGCCAGCAGCCTCGCGGCTACCAGACAAGAGACCCAGTACTTC.

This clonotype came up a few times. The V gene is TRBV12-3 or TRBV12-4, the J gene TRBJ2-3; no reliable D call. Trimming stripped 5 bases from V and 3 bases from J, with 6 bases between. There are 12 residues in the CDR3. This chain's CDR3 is CASSKVTDTQYF. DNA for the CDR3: TGTGCCAGCAGTAAGGTGACAGATACGCAGTATTTT.

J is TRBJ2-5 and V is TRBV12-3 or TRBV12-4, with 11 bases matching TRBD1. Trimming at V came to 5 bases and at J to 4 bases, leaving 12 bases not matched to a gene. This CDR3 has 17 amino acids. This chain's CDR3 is CASSRGQGAIIRETQYF. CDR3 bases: TGTGCCAGCAGTCGTGGACAGGGGGCTATCATAAGAGAGACCCAGTACTTC.

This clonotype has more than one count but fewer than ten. The CDR3 spells CSVRHLKAGAGNTGELFF. CDR3 bases: TGCAGCGTCCGACACCTGAAGGCGGGGGCCGGGAACACCGGGGAGCTGTTTTTT. The rearrangement uses TRBV29-1 and TRBJ2-2; D might be TRBD2 (7 bases). There are 18 residues in the CDR3. CDR1 and CDR2 (germline): SQVTM, ANQGSEA. V was shortened by 6 bases and J by 1 base, with 24 bases between the two germline ends.

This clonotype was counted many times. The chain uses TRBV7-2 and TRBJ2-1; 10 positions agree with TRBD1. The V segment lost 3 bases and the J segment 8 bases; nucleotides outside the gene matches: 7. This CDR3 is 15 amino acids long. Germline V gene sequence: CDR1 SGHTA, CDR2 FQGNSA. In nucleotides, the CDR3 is TGTGCCAGCAGCTTCCCAGGGACAGGGGAGGATGAGCAGTTCTTC. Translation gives CASSFPGTGEDEQFF.

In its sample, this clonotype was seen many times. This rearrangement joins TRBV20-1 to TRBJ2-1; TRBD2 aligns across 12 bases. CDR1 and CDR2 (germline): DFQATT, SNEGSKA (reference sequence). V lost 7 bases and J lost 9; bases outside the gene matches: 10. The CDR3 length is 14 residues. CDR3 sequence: CSGGLAGGRSEQFF. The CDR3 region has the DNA TGCAGTGGAGGCCTAGCGGGGGGGCGGAGTGAGCAGTTCTTC.

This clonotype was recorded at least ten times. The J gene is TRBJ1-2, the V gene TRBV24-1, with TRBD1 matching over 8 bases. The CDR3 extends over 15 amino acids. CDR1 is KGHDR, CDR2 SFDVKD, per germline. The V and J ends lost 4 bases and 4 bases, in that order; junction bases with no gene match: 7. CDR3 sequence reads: CATSESGTGTYGYTF. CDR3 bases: TGTGCCACCAGTGAATCCGGGACAGGAACCTATGGCTACACCTTC.

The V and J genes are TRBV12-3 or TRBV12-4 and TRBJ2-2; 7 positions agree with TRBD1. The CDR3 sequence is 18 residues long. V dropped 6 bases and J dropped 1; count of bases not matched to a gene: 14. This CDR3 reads CASRGNPTGERNTGELFF. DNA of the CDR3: TGTGCCAGCAGGGGGAACCCTACAGGGGAAAGGAACACCGGGGAGCTGTTTTTT.

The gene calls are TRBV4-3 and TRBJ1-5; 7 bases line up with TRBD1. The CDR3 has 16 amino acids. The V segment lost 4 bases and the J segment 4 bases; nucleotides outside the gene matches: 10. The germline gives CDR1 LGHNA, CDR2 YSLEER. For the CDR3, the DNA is TGCGCCAGCAGCCCCCACAGACAACAGGGGAATCAGCCCCAGCATTTT. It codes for CASSPHRQQGNQPQHF.

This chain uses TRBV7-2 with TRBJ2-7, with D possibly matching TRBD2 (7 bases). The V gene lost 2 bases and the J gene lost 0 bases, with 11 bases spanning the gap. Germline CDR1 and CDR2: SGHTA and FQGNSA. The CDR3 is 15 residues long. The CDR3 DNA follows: TGTGCCAGCAGCTTAAGAGGGGGGGACTCCTACGAGCAGTACTTC. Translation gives CASSLRGGDSYEQYF.

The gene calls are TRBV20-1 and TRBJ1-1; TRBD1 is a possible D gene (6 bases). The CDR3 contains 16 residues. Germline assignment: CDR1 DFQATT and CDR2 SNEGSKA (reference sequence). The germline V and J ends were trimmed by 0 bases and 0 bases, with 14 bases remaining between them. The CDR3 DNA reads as TGCAGTGCTAGAGATGAAGAGGACAGACTGAACACTGAAGCTTTCTTT. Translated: CSARDEEDRLNTEAFF.

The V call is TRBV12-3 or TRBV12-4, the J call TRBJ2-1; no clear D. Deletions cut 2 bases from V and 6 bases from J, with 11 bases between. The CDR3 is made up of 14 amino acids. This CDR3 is CASSLQQGSNEQFF. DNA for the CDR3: TGTGCCAGCAGTTTACAGCAAGGGTCCAATGAGCAGTTCTTC.

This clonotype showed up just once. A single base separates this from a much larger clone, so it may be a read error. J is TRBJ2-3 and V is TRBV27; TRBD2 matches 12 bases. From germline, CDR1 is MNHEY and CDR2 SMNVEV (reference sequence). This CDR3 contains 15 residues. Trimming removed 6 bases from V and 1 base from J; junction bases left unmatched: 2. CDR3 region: CASRTSGGRTDTQYF. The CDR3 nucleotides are TGTGCCAGCAGAACTAGCGGGGGGCGCACAGATACGCAGTATTTT.

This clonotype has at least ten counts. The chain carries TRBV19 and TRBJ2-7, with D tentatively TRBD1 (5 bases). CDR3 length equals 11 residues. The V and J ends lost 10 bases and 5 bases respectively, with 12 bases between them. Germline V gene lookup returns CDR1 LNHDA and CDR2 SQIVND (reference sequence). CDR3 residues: CATSSGNEQYF. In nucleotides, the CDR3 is TGTGCCACGTCGTCAGGGAACGAGCAGTACTTC.

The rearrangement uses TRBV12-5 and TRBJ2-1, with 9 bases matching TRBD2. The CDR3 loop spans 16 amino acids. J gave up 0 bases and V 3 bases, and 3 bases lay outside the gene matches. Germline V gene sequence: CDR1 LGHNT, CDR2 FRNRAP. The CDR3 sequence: CASGFLGLASYNEQFF. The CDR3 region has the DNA TGTGCTAGTGGTTTCTTGGGACTAGCCTCCTACAATGAGCAGTTCTTC.

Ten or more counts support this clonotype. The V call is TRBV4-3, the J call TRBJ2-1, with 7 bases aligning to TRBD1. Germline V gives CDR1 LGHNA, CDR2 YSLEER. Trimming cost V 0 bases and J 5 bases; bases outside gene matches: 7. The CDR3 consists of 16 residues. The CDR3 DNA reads TGCGCCAGCAGCCAAGAAGGAGACAGGGATGACAATGAGCAGTTCTTC. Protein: CASSQEGDRDDNEQFF.

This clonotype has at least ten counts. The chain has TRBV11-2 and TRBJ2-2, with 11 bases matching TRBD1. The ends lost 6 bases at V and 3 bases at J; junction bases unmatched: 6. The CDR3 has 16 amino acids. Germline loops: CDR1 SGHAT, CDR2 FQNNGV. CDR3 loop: CASSYRTGGDTGELFF. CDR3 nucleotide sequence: TGTGCCAGCAGTTACCGGACAGGGGGCGACACCGGGGAGCTGTTTTTT.

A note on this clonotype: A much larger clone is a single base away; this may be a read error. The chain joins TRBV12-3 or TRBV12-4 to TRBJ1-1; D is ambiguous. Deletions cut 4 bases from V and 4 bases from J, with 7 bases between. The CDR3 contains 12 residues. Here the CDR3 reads CASSYGTTEAFF. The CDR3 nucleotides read TGTGCCAGCAGTTATGGCACCACTGAAGCTTTCTTT.

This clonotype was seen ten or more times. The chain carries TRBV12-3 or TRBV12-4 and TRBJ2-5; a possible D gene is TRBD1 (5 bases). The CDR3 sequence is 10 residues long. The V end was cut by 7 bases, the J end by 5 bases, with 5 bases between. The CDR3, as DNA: TGTGCCAGCAAGGGGGAGACCCAGTACTTC. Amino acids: CASKGETQYF.

The CDR3 coding sequence is TGTGCCAGCAGTCCCAACCTGAGCAATCAGCCCCAGCATTTT. Translating it yields CASSPNLSNQPQHF. The genes are TRBV28 and TRBJ1-5; D is ambiguous. The germline V and J ends were trimmed by 5 bases and 1 base, with 9 bases remaining between them. Germline assignment: CDR1 MDHEN and CDR2 SYDVKM. The CDR3 consists of 14 residues. The full variable domain, its missing parts supplied by reference TRBV28 and TRBJ1-5, is DVKVTQSSRYLVKRTGEKVFLECVQDMDHENMFWYRQDPGLGLRLIYFSYDVKMKEKGDIPEGYSVSREKKERFSLILESASTNQTSMYLCASSPNLSNQPQHFGDGTRLSIL.

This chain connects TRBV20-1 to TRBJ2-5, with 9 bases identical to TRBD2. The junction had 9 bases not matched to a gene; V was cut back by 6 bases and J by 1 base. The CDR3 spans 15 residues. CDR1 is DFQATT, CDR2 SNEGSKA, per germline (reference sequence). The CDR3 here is CSALGGGELQETQYF. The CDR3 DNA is TGCAGTGCCCTAGGCGGGGGGGAGCTCCAAGAGACCCAGTACTTC.

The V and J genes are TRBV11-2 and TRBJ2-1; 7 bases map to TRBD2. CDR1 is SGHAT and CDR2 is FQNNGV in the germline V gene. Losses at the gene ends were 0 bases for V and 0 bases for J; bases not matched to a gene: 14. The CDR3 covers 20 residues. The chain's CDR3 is CASSLDYGGWTSTSYNEQFF. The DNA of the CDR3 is TGTGCCAGCAGCTTAGATTACGGCGGGTGGACTAGTACCTCCTACAATGAGCAGTTCTTC.

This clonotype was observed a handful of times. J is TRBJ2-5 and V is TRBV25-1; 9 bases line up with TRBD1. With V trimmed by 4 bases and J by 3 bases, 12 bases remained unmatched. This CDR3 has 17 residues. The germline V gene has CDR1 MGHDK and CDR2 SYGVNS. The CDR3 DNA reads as TGTGCCAGCAGTGTATATGCCCCCGGGACAGGGAAAGAGACCCAGTACTTC. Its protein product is CASSVYAPGTGKETQYF.

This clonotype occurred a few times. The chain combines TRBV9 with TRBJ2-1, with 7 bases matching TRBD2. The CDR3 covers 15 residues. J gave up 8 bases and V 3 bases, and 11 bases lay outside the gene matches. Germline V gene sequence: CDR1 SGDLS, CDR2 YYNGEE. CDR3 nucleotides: TGTGCCAGCAGCGCCGCAGCGGGGCGGGTGGATGAGCAGTTCTTC. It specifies CASSAAAGRVDEQFF.

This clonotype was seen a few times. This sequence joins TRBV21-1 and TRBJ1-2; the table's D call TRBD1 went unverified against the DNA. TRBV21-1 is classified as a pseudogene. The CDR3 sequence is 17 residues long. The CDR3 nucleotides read TGTGCCAGCAATCAAGGACAGGGGCGCCTTCCTCGCTATGGCTACACCTTC. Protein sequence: CASNQGQGRLPRYGYTF.